The 21 T cell receptor beta chains given below trace back to one sample, sequenced in a study of siplizumab effects on memory and regulatory T cells. Responder and stimulator cells in the mixed lymphocyte reaction were cultured together for approximately six days at 37°C. The protocol was immunoSEQ multiplex PCR, while the TCRdb copy is restricted to in-frame clones and leaves out a portion. The table has approximately 9,500 clones, about 45% seen once. The antigens these receptors bind are not known. Specimen: CFSE-low (dividing) CD4+ T cells sorted from an allogeneic mixed lymphocyte reaction. The receptors here all came from a human donor in good health; the cells came from an allogeneic mixed lymphocyte reaction.

The V call is TRBV30, the J call TRBJ2-7; D is uncertain. Germline CDR1 and CDR2: GTSNPN and SVGIG (reference sequence). The CDR3 sequence is 11 residues long. V was shortened by 1 base and J by 9 bases, with 10 bases between the two germline ends. CDR3 residues: CAWSGRVSQYF. The CDR3 nucleotides read TGTGCCTGGAGTGGTCGGGTTTCGCAGTACTTC.

This clone was seen once. The chain employs TRBV5-6 and TRBJ2-5; D gene unclear. Trimming removed 1 base from V and 3 bases from J, with 7 bases in between. Germline-derived CDR1 and CDR2 are SGHDT and YYEEEE. This CDR3 contains 13 residues. The CDR3 loop is CASSLPNEETQYF. The CDR3 coding sequence is TGTGCCAGCAGCTTGCCTAACGAAGAGACCCAGTACTTC.

This clone ranks as medium-sized. The V and J genes are TRBV2 and TRBJ2-3; D not certain. This CDR3 contains 13 residues. Germline V gene lookup returns CDR1 SNHLY and CDR2 FYNNEI. Deletions cut 4 bases from V and 5 bases from J, with 10 bases between. CDR3 amino acids: CASSGPGRDTQYF. The CDR3 DNA follows: TGTGCCAGCAGTGGACCAGGTAGAGATACGCAGTATTTT. The full variable domain, rest sourced from reference TRBV2 and TRBJ2-3, is EPEVTQTPSHQVTQMGQEVILRCVPISNHLYFYWYRQILGQKVEFLVSFYNNEISEKSEIFDDQFSVERPDGSNFTLKIRSTKLEDSAMYFCASSGPGRDTQYFGPGTRLTVL.

The V and J genes are TRBV27 and TRBJ2-7, with D tentatively TRBD1 (5 bases). Germline assignment: CDR1 MNHEY and CDR2 SMNVEV (reference sequence). Trimming took off 5 bases at V and 3 bases at J, with 17 bases between the two ends. The CDR3 is 15 amino acids. CDR3 loop: CASSKSRVRDYEQYF. The CDR3 nucleotides read TGTGCCAGCAGTAAGAGCAGGGTTAGAGACTACGAGCAGTACTTC.

The chain is built from TRBV28 and TRBJ2-2; weak D call: TRBD2 (5 bases). Germline values: CDR1 MDHEN, CDR2 SYDVKM. The CDR3 extends over 12 amino acids. The germline V and J ends were trimmed by 6 bases and 6 bases, with 8 bases remaining between them. This CDR3 reads CASRRSAGELFF. The DNA of the CDR3 is TGTGCCAGCAGACGTAGCGCCGGGGAGCTGTTTTTT.

The chain joins TRBV5-4 to TRBJ1-4, with 11 positions matching TRBD1. There are 15 residues in the CDR3. In germline, CDR1 is SGHNT, CDR2 YYREEE (reference sequence). V lost 3 bases, J lost 8 bases, and 6 bases stayed unmatched. The CDR3 protein is CASSSGQGAREKLFF. The CDR3 nucleotides read TGTGCCAGCAGCTCCGGACAGGGGGCGAGAGAAAAACTGTTTTTT.

The chain couples TRBV4-2 to TRBJ1-5; 7 positions match TRBD1. CDR1 LGHNA and CDR2 YNFKEQ come from the germline V gene. The CDR3 runs to 16 residues. Trimming removed 7 bases from V and 6 bases from J; junction bases left unmatched: 15. The CDR3 sequence: CASTPGGDRVGQPQHF. CDR3 bases: TGTGCCAGCACCCCGGGGGGCGACAGGGTAGGTCAGCCCCAGCATTTT.

As DNA, the CDR3 is TGTGCCAGCAGTTTGCTTAGAACCGGGGAGCTGTTTTTT. The encoded protein is CASSLLRTGELFF. The chain carries TRBV27 and TRBJ2-2; D is unresolved. Germline V lookup: CDR1 MNHEY, CDR2 SMNVEV (reference sequence). This CDR3 contains 13 residues. V was trimmed by 3 bases and J by 5 bases, leaving 7 bases between them.

The V call is TRBV6-6, the J call TRBJ2-7; tentatively, D is TRBD2 (6 bases). Germline V gives CDR1 MNHNY, CDR2 SVGAGI (reference sequence). Trimming cost V 2 bases and J 0 bases, with 8 bases left between them. This CDR3 spans 14 amino acids. The CDR3 sequence: CASSYPGSSYEQYF. Written as DNA, the CDR3 is TGTGCCAGCAGTTACCCCGGGAGCTCCTACGAGCAGTACTTC.

The chain has TRBV2 and TRBJ2-2, with 8 bases aligning to TRBD1. The germline V gene has CDR1 SNHLY and CDR2 FYNNEI. This CDR3 comprises 16 residues. V shed 4 bases and J 5 bases; nucleotides not matched to a gene: 9. This CDR3 reads CASSARTGPRTGELFF. The CDR3 region has the DNA TGTGCCAGCAGTGCGAGGACAGGGCCCAGGACCGGGGAGCTGTTTTTT.

Turning to this clone: In this CDR3 the conserved last residue, phenylalanine or tryptophan, is missing, so a read error is likely. This chain joins TRBV18 and TRBJ1-2; D possibly corresponds to TRBD1 (5 bases). Germline V gives CDR1 KGHSH, CDR2 LQKENI. This CDR3 has 15 amino acids. Between the trimmed V and J ends, which lost 6 bases and 2 bases, there was a span of 16 bases. CDR3 residues: CASSLGTDRNYGYTL. The CDR3 DNA follows: TGTGCCAGCTCGCTCGGGACTGACCGAAACTATGGCTACACCCTC.

V gene TRBV7-3 combines with J gene TRBJ2-7; tentative D call: TRBD2 (6 bases). The germline CDR1 and CDR2 sequences are SGHTA and FQGTGA. The CDR3 totals 16 residues. The V gene lost 5 bases and the J gene lost 2 bases, with 19 bases spanning the gap. The chain's CDR3 is CASSPLELAIPYEQYF. DNA of the CDR3: TGTGCCAGCAGCCCCCTTGAGCTAGCGATACCCTACGAGCAGTACTTC.

This clone has only a few counts. V usage is TRBV6-5 and J usage is TRBJ2-7; TRBD2 matches 11 bases. Germline V gene sequence: CDR1 MNHEY, CDR2 SVGAGI. The CDR3 sequence is 15 residues long. Unmatched junction bases numbered 6, after V lost 5 bases and J lost 3 bases. CDR3 loop: CASSRGLADFYEQYF. In DNA form, the CDR3 reads TGTGCCAGCAGTCGGGGACTAGCGGATTTCTACGAGCAGTACTTC.

V and J are TRBV5-1 and TRBJ1-2, with D unclear. The CDR3 length is 16 residues. CDR1 is SGHRS, CDR2 YFSETQ, per germline. Trimming removed 0 bases from V and 2 bases from J, with 14 bases in between. In nucleotides, the CDR3 is TGCGCCAGCAGCTTGGCTTTAAGGAATTCCAACTATGGCTACACCTTC. Protein sequence: CASSLALRNSNYGYTF.

The rearrangement uses TRBV6-1 and TRBJ1-4; D remains unclear. The CDR3 runs 14 residues. CDR1 and CDR2 (germline): MNHNS, SASEGT. Trimming pared 5 bases from V and 3 bases from J, leaving 10 bases between. CDR3 nucleotides: TGTGCCAGCAGTAGAGCCGGGGCTAATGAAAAACTGTTTTTT. Its protein product is CASSRAGANEKLFF.

This clone has more than one count but fewer than ten. The chain has TRBV28 and TRBJ2-4, with 12 bases that match TRBD1. V was pared by 5 bases and J by 15 bases, with 26 bases of the junction left unmatched. The CDR3 totals 19 residues. CDR1 MDHEN and CDR2 SYDVKM come from the germline V gene. The CDR3 nucleotides read TGTGCCAGCAGTCTAAGCGGGGGGGGGACAGGGGGCCGACGGGACGCGCGGTACTTC. It translates to CASSLSGGGTGGRRDARYF. The full variable domain, in which reference TRBV28 and TRBJ2-4 provide the parts outside the CDR3, is DVKVTQSSRYLVKRTGEKVFLECVQDMDHENMFWYRQDPGLGLRLIYFSYDVKMKEKGDIPEGYSVSREKKERFSLILESASTNQTSMYLCASSLSGGGTGGRRDARYFGAGTRLSVL.

The CDR3 DNA is TGTGCCAGCAGCCAAGTTACCGGGACCCACAATGAGCAGTTCTTC. This gives the protein CASSQVTGTHNEQFF. The V and J genes are TRBV14 and TRBJ2-1; the D gene could be TRBD1 or TRBD2 (5 bases each). The V gene lost 1 base and the J gene lost 5 bases, with 12 bases spanning the gap. The CDR3 covers 15 residues. Germline assignment: CDR1 SGHDN and CDR2 FVKESK. The entire variable domain, with the rest obtained from reference TRBV14 and TRBJ2-1, is as follows: EAGVTQFPSHSVIEKGQTVTLRCDPISGHDNLYWYRRVMGKEIKFLLHFVKESKQDESGMPNNRFLAERTGGTYSTLKVQPAELEDSGVYFCASSQVTGTHNEQFFGPGTRLTVL.

This chain uses TRBV5-5 with TRBJ2-2; TRBD2 aligns across 12 bases. The CDR3 is made up of 18 amino acids. Trimming at V came to 5 bases and at J to 3 bases, leaving 11 bases not matched to a gene. Germline CDR1 is SGHKS and CDR2 is YYEKEE (reference sequence). The CDR3 nucleotides are TGTGCCAGCAGGACATTCAACAGACTAGCGGGAGACACCGGGGAGCTGTTTTTT. Its protein is CASRTFNRLAGDTGELFF.

The chain joins TRBV6-6 to TRBJ2-1, with D perhaps matching TRBD2 (5 bases). CDR1 is MNHNY and CDR2 is SVGAGI in the germline V gene (reference sequence). This CDR3 has 12 amino acids. V gave up 9 bases and J gave up 9 bases, with 15 bases separating them. CDR3 nucleotides: TGTGCCAGTAAACCCCCGGGGAGTGAGCAGTTCTTC. It codes for CASKPPGSEQFF.

This clone came up a few times. The chain carries TRBV10-3 and TRBJ2-3, with TRBD2 matching over 7 bases. The trim removed 5 bases at V and 3 bases at J, leaving 2 bases unmatched. The CDR3 runs to 13 residues. Per the germline V gene, CDR1 is ENHRY and CDR2 is SYGVKD. The CDR3: CAISSGNTDTQYF. The CDR3 nucleotides are TGTGCCATCAGTAGCGGGAATACAGATACGCAGTATTTT.

This clone has only a few counts. The chain couples TRBV5-1 to TRBJ1-1; 9 bases agree with TRBD1. V dropped 0 bases and J dropped 5; count of bases not matched to a gene: 8. This CDR3 region has 16 residues. CDR1 SGHRS and CDR2 YFSETQ come from the germline V gene. CDR3 loop: CASSLGTGVISTEAFF. CDR3 bases: TGCGCCAGCAGCTTGGGGACAGGGGTAATAAGTACTGAAGCTTTCTTT.